This T cell receptor beta chain came from a study of T cells in Graves' hyperthyroidism and ophthalmopathy. Study-wide points: Ophthalmopathy could be told apart from stable hyperthyroidism with a 13 V-J model.

About this clonotype itself: The antigen is unknown.

The J segment lost 7 bases and the V segment lost 6 bases, leaving 11 bases of the junction unmatched. This CDR3 contains 16 residues. Germline CDR1 is MNHNS and CDR2 is SASEGT. Researchers amplified the TCR beta CDR3 regions from RNA transcripts. The TCR CDR3 first-round RT-PCR relied on the HTBI primer set. TCRdb passed the multiplex PCR reads through MiXCR, listing each CDR3 protein once. The table includes some 300,000 distinct CDR3 sequences, roughly 13% detected once. Diagnosis rested on symptoms, serum thyroxine and TRAb, thyroid ultrasound, and orbital computed tomography. This sample holds PBMCs from about 10 ml fresh peripheral blood.

The sequence came from a woman aged 25 to 39 with Graves' hyperthyroidism that later progressed to Graves' ophthalmopathy. The chain joins TRBV6-1 to TRBJ2-5; TRBD2 aligns across 13 bases. The sample comprised blood. The CDR3 loop reads CASRLAGGPSGGTQYF. In DNA, the CDR3 is TGTGCCAGCAGACTAGCGGGAGGGCCCTCTGGGGGGACCCAGTACTTC.